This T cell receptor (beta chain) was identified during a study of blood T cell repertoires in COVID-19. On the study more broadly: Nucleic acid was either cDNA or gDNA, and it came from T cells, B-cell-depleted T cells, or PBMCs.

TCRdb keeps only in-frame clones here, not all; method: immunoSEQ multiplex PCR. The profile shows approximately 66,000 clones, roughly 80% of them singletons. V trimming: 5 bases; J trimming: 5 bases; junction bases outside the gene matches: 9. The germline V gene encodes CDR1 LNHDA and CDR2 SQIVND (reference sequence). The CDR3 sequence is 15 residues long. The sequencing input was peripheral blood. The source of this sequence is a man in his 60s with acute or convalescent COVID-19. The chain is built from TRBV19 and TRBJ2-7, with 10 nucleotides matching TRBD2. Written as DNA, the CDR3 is TGTGCCAGTAGTCGGGGGCTAGCGGGAGTCGACGAGCAGTACTTC. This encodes CASSRGLAGVDEQYF.